The 29 T cell receptor beta chains below were found in one sample sequenced in a study of T cells after yellow fever vaccination. TCRdb recomputed calls from the 5' RACE reads with MiXCR, one row per CDR3 protein. The sample lists approximately 130,000 distinct CDR3 sequences, around 15% occurring once. The sample consisted of CD8+ T cells sorted from PBMCs, taken 5 days after the yellow fever booster vaccination. All receptors derive from a man younger than 30 who received the YFV17D yellow fever vaccine.

This clonotype was found a few times. CDR3 in amino acids: CASGTAYNEQFF. The DNA for the CDR3 is TGTGCCAGCGGGACAGCCTACAATGAGCAGTTCTTC. V usage is TRBV27 and J usage is TRBJ2-1; TRBD1 agrees at 7 bases. V lost 8 bases and J lost 2; bases outside the gene matches: 0. Per germline, CDR1 MNHEY and CDR2 SMNVEV (reference sequence). The CDR3 has 12 amino acids.

V gene TRBV4-3 combines with J gene TRBJ2-2, with 11 bases that match TRBD1. Germline V lookup: CDR1 LGHNA, CDR2 YSLEER. The J segment lost 4 bases and the V segment lost 0 bases, leaving 1 base of the junction unmatched. The CDR3 totals 16 residues. The CDR3 DNA reads as TGCGCCAGCAGCCAAGAGGGGACAGGGGGCACCGGGGAGCTGTTTTTT. This sequence encodes CASSQEGTGGTGELFF.

The chain recombines TRBV29-1 with TRBJ2-7; no clear D gene. V was pared by 1 base and J by 4 bases, with 11 bases between. In germline, CDR1 is SQVTM, CDR2 ANQGSEA. The CDR3 contains 13 residues. The CDR3: CSVEVGQPYEQYF. DNA of the CDR3: TGCAGCGTTGAAGTGGGTCAGCCGTACGAGCAGTACTTC.

This sequence joins TRBV2 and TRBJ1-6; 8 nucleotides line up with TRBD1. J was trimmed by 10 bases and V by 6 bases; bases with no gene match: 14. The CDR3 runs to 16 residues. Germline CDR1 is SNHLY and CDR2 is FYNNEI. The CDR3 spells CASSDPNRGSISPLHF. CDR3 bases: TGTGCCAGCAGCGACCCAAACAGGGGGTCTATATCACCCCTCCACTTT.

This chain connects TRBV19 to TRBJ2-7; 9 bases align to TRBD1. Germline CDR1 is LNHDA and CDR2 is SQIVND (reference sequence). V lost 7 bases, J lost 5 bases, and 9 bases stayed unmatched. CDR3 length equals 14 residues. Here the CDR3 reads CASTGGTGYHEQYF. The CDR3 nucleotides are TGTGCCAGTACAGGTGGGACAGGGTACCACGAGCAGTACTTC.

The chain links TRBV7-9 to TRBJ2-7; D not certain. Trimming cost V 2 bases and J 2 bases, with 7 bases left between them. Germline V gene lookup returns CDR1 SEHNR and CDR2 FQNEAQ (reference sequence). This CDR3 has 13 amino acids. The CDR3 region has the DNA TGTGCCAGCAGCTTATCAACAGCCTACGAGCAGTACTTC. It yields the protein CASSLSTAYEQYF.

This clonotype was seen a handful of times. This rearrangement joins TRBV7-2 to TRBJ2-4; 7 bases agree with TRBD1. The CDR3 contains 16 residues. V lost 5 bases, J lost 0 bases, and 7 bases stayed unmatched. Germline values: CDR1 SGHTA, CDR2 FQGNSA. CDR3 sequence: CASSIRGLLAKNIQYF. The CDR3 DNA reads TGTGCCAGCAGCATAAGGGGGCTACTAGCCAAAAACATTCAGTACTTC. The entire variable domain, with the rest obtained from reference TRBV7-2 and TRBJ2-4, is as follows: GAGVSQSPSNKVTEKGKDVELRCDPISGHTALYWYRQSLGQGLEFLIYFQGNSAPDKSGLPSDRFSAERTGGSVSTLTIQRTQQEDSAVYLCASSIRGLLAKNIQYFGAGTRLSVL.

This clonotype was recorded many times. This CDR3 is CSFLRDETQYF. As DNA, the CDR3 is TGCAGTTTTCTTCGGGATGAGACCCAGTACTTC. The rearrangement uses TRBV29-1 and TRBJ2-5, with D possibly TRBD2 on 5 matching bases. The CDR3 runs 11 residues. Looked up from germline, CDR1 is SQVTM and CDR2 is ANQGSEA.

The chain uses TRBV11-3 and TRBJ2-3; D possibly corresponds to TRBD2 (6 bases). V was pared by 4 bases and J by 6 bases, with 11 bases between. This CDR3 region has 13 residues. Germline values: CDR1 SGHNT, CDR2 YENEEA. CDR3 nucleotides: TGTGCCAGCAGCTGGGGCGCGGGGGATACGCAGTATTTT. It specifies CASSWGAGDTQYF. Full variable domain (missing parts from reference TRBV11-3 and TRBJ2-3): EAGVVQSPRYKIIEKKQPVAFWCNPISGHNTLYWYLQNLGQGPELLIRYENEEAVDDSQLPKDRFSAERLKGVDSTLKIQPAELGDSAVYLCASSWGAGDTQYFGPGTRLTVL.

V is TRBV7-9 and J is TRBJ2-2, with D perhaps TRBD1 (6 bases). The V gene lost 5 bases and the J gene lost 8 bases, with 18 bases spanning the gap. This CDR3 has 15 residues. In germline, CDR1 is SEHNR, CDR2 FQNEAQ (reference sequence). DNA for the CDR3: TGTGCCAGCAGCGTTAGTACAGGGCGAGGAGGGGAGCTGTTTTTT. It translates to CASSVSTGRGGELFF.

This clonotype was counted at least ten times. The genes are TRBV4-2 and TRBJ2-3, with 12 bases matching TRBD2. CDR3 length: 17 amino acids. Germline values: CDR1 LGHNA, CDR2 YNFKEQ. The V gene end was trimmed by 0 bases and the J gene end by 4 bases; junction bases not matched to a gene: 5. CDR3 loop: CASSQENLAGGPDTQYF. The DNA for the CDR3 is TGTGCCAGCAGCCAAGAAAACCTAGCGGGGGGGCCAGATACGCAGTATTTT.

In its sample, this clonotype was seen a few times. This chain links TRBV10-3 with TRBJ2-5; D uncertain. This CDR3 comprises 15 residues. Germline assignment: CDR1 ENHRY and CDR2 SYGVKD. Trimming took off 2 bases at V and 4 bases at J, with 14 bases between the two ends. The CDR3 reads CAISEGRALGETQYF. The CDR3 DNA reads as TGTGCCATCAGTGAGGGTAGGGCTCTCGGAGAGACCCAGTACTTC.

The chain is built from TRBV29-1 and TRBJ2-2, with unresolved D. The CDR3 totals 14 residues. Deletions cut 1 base from V and 5 bases from J, with 11 bases between. The V gene's germline CDR1 is SQVTM and CDR2 ANQGSEA. CDR3 bases: TGCAGCGTTGAAGTTCGGCGGCAAACCGGGGAGCTGTTTTTT. Residues: CSVEVRRQTGELFF.

This sequence joins TRBV11-2 and TRBJ1-1; D may be TRBD1 (5 bases). From germline, CDR1 is SGHAT and CDR2 FQNNGV. The CDR3 is 12 residues long. With 5 bases removed from V and 4 bases from J, the gap between germline ends came to 8 bases. The CDR3 is CASSVRGTEAFF. In DNA form, the CDR3 reads TGTGCCAGCAGCGTAAGGGGCACTGAAGCTTTCTTT.

This clonotype was counted only a few times. V usage is TRBV12-3 or TRBV12-4 and J usage is TRBJ1-6, with D unclear. This CDR3 contains 14 residues. Trimming removed 3 bases from V and 1 base from J, with 4 bases in between. The CDR3 DNA sequence: TGTGCCAGCAGTTTCAAATCCTATAATTCACCCCTCCACTTT. Translated, it gives CASSFKSYNSPLHF.

This clonotype was seen a few times. The V call is TRBV7-9, the J call TRBJ2-7, with 10 positions matching TRBD1. The trim removed 5 bases at V and 6 bases at J, leaving 4 bases unmatched. This CDR3 is 13 amino acids long. Germline CDR1 and CDR2: SEHNR and FQNEAQ (reference sequence). The CDR3 DNA sequence: TGTGCCAGCAGCCGGGACAGGGGAGTCGAGCAGTACGTC. It encodes CASSRDRGVEQYV.

This clonotype has at least ten counts. The chain is built from TRBV4-1 and TRBJ1-1, with D perhaps TRBD1 (5 bases). This CDR3 has 14 amino acids. The germline V gene has CDR1 MGHRA and CDR2 YSYEKL. V lost 0 bases and J lost 4, with 9 bases in between. CDR3 region: CASSQEAGGTEAFF. CDR3 bases: TGCGCCAGCAGCCAAGAAGCCGGGGGCACTGAAGCTTTCTTT.

V and J are TRBV7-9 and TRBJ2-1; 16 bases fit TRBD2. CDR3 length equals 18 residues. The germline V gene has CDR1 SEHNR and CDR2 FQNEAQ (reference sequence). Unmatched junction bases numbered 4, after V lost 5 bases and J lost 0 bases. CDR3 sequence: CASSPGLAGGSSYNEQFF. DNA for the CDR3: TGTGCCAGCAGCCCGGGACTAGCGGGGGGGAGCTCCTACAATGAGCAGTTCTTC.

This clonotype appeared a few times. The V call is TRBV20-1, the J call TRBJ2-5; D possibly corresponds to TRBD2 (6 bases). CDR3 length equals 13 residues. V was pared by 6 bases and J by 1 base, with 12 bases between. Germline V gene data show CDR1 as DFQATT and CDR2 as SNEGSKA (reference sequence). The chain's CDR3 is CSAARGTQETQYF. The CDR3 DNA reads TGCAGTGCCGCCCGGGGGACCCAAGAGACCCAGTACTTC.

This clonotype appeared once. The chain is built from TRBV6-2 or TRBV6-3 and TRBJ2-2, with D uncertain. This CDR3 contains 13 residues. V was shortened by 2 bases and J by 5 bases, with 6 bases between the two germline ends. Germline assignment: CDR1 MNHEY and CDR2 SVGEGT. The CDR3 sequence is CASSYTRTGELFF. In DNA, the CDR3 is TGTGCCAGCAGTTACACCAGGACCGGGGAGCTGTTTTTT.

This clonotype has a handful of counts. The rearrangement joins TRBV6-1 to TRBJ2-3, with D possibly TRBD1 on 7 matching bases. V lost 1 base to trimming and J lost 5 bases, with 13 bases between them. Germline V gene lookup returns CDR1 MNHNS and CDR2 SASEGT. CDR3 length: 15 amino acids. The chain's CDR3 is CASSEEGGGVDTQYF. The DNA for the CDR3 is TGTGCCAGCAGTGAAGAAGGGGGCGGGGTAGATACGCAGTATTTT.

The J gene is TRBJ1-1, the V gene TRBV4-1; 9 nucleotides match TRBD1. V shed 5 bases, J shed 5 bases, and the junction held 6 bases outside the gene matches. This CDR3 spans 14 amino acids. CDR1 MGHRA and CDR2 YSYEKL come from the germline V gene. CDR3 amino acids: CASSFTTGGTEAFF. CDR3 DNA: TGCGCCAGCAGCTTCACGACAGGGGGAACTGAAGCTTTCTTT.

This clonotype has a handful of counts. This CDR3 is CSVSDSYGYTF. In nucleotides, the CDR3 is TGCAGCGTCTCGGACAGTTATGGCTACACCTTC. This sequence joins TRBV29-1 and TRBJ1-2; a weak D match, TRBD1 (6 bases). Germline V lookup: CDR1 SQVTM, CDR2 ANQGSEA. This CDR3 is 11 amino acids long. Trimming shortened V by 6 bases and J by 5 bases, and 10 bases separated the two germline ends.

The CDR3 reads CASSFPGDRGQETQYF. The CDR3 nucleotides are TGTGCCAGCAGCTTCCCGGGGGACAGGGGCCAAGAGACCCAGTACTTC. The V gene is TRBV11-1, the J gene TRBJ2-5; 10 positions match TRBD1. J gave up 1 base and V 3 bases, and 5 bases lay outside the gene matches. CDR1 and CDR2 from the germline V gene are SGHAT and FQDESV (reference sequence). The CDR3 consists of 16 residues.

V is TRBV12-3 or TRBV12-4 and J is TRBJ2-7; 10 bases agree with TRBD1. The CDR3 is 14 amino acids. Trimming took 6 bases from V and 0 from J; bases not matched to a gene: 2. CDR3 bases: TGTGCCAGCAGAGGACAGGGGGTCTCCTACGAGCAGTACTTC. Translating it yields CASRGQGVSYEQYF.

This chain connects TRBV24-1 to TRBJ1-3; TRBD1 agrees at 9 bases. Germline CDR1 and CDR2: KGHDR and SFDVKD. The CDR3 totals 17 residues. The V and J ends lost 3 bases and 1 base, in that order; junction bases with no gene match: 6. The CDR3 loop is CATSDRGQGVSGNTIYF. The CDR3 coding sequence is TGTGCCACCAGTGATCGGGGACAGGGAGTGTCTGGAAACACCATATATTTT.

This clonotype is deemed medium-sized. The chain carries TRBV7-8 and TRBJ2-3, with 10 bases that match TRBD2. CDR3 size: 15 residues. J was trimmed by 6 bases and V by 5 bases; bases with no gene match: 8. From germline, CDR1 is SGHVS and CDR2 FQNEAQ. The DNA of the CDR3 is TGTGCCAGCAGCCCCCAGCGGGGGGGCCGTGATACGCAGTATTTT. Its translation: CASSPQRGGRDTQYF.

This clonotype was seen more than once but under ten times. The V call is TRBV4-1, the J call TRBJ2-3, with D perhaps matching TRBD1 or TRBD2 (5 bases each). This CDR3 is built from 16 residues. Per the germline V gene, CDR1 is MGHRA and CDR2 is YSYEKL. The V and J ends lost 4 bases and 4 bases respectively, with 18 bases between them. CDR3 amino acids: CASSPRDGYGADTQYF. The CDR3 nucleotides read TGCGCCAGCAGCCCACGGGACGGATATGGGGCAGATACGCAGTATTTT.

J is TRBJ2-3 and V is TRBV7-9; 7 positions agree with TRBD2. CDR1 SEHNR and CDR2 FQNEAQ come from the germline V gene (reference sequence). This CDR3 spans 15 amino acids. The V segment lost 6 bases and the J segment 0 bases; nucleotides outside the gene matches: 6. Here the CDR3 reads CASSPGGFSTDTQYF. CDR3 nucleotide sequence: TGTGCCAGCAGTCCGGGGGGTTTTAGCACAGATACGCAGTATTTT.